This TCR beta chain was recorded in a study of cytomegalovirus exposure and HLA in healthy donors. Overall study findings and caveats: Specific recognition of CMV antigens was confirmed in vitro for a few chains (all CMV-associated). In an earlier analysis, in some 500 donors, most V segments appeared productive either ~90% or ~30% of the time.

Details on this clone: Its cognate antigen is unknown.

The CDR3 length is 18 residues. In germline, CDR1 is MNHEY, CDR2 SMNVEV (reference sequence). J was trimmed by 3 bases and V by 2 bases; bases with no gene match: 7. 60 Vbeta and 13 Jbeta primers were used in PCR. Data came from immunoSEQ multiplex PCR; TCRdb stores just in-frame clones and leaves some out. The sample shows over 65,000 clones, roughly 78% of them seen only once. The TCR was taken from a man aged 35 to 55 in good health and CMV-seronegative. The chain employs TRBV27 and TRBJ2-2; 12 positions agree with TRBD1. Sequenced input: PBMCs. CDR3 in amino acids: CASSLSLGTGGYTGELFF. CDR3 coding DNA: TGTGCCAGCAGTTTAAGTCTGGGGACAGGGGGCTACACCGGGGAGCTGTTTTTT.